This TCR beta chain was obtained from a study of blood T cell repertoires in COVID-19. TCRdb keeps only in-frame clones here, not all; method: immunoSEQ multiplex PCR. The sample contains about 350,000 clones, 87% of which appear only once. Followed over time, Seattle patients had been enrolled while infection was active. The CDR3 covers 13 residues. The J segment lost 6 bases and the V segment lost 6 bases, leaving 4 bases of the junction unmatched. Germline V lookup: CDR1 MDHEN, CDR2 SYDVKM. This clone came up once. V usage is TRBV28 and J usage is TRBJ2-2; 7 positions match TRBD2. Specimen: peripheral blood. The clonotype originates from a man aged 25-45 years with COVID-19, enrolled during active disease. The CDR3 here is CASSRLAPGELFF. The DNA for the CDR3 is TGTGCCAGCAGCAGACTAGCACCCGGGGAGCTGTTTTTT.